Below, one TCR beta chain is given with its context. Looked up from germline, CDR1 is WNHNN and CDR2 is SYGVQD (reference sequence). The CDR3 covers 15 residues. Trimming removed 5 bases at V and 1 base at J, with 13 bases between. These data come from a study of blood T cells in healthy people across ages. Staff drew approximately 9.7 milliliters of peripheral blood from each donor. They isolated at least 6 million PBMCs from each sample. A second PCR of 7 to 11 cycles used a sample-barcoded 5' primer and a J-beta primer mix. TCRdb reprocessed the 5' RACE reads with MiXCR, giving one entry per CDR3 protein. This sample carries more than 1,400,000 distinct CDR3 sequences, around two fifths of them seen once, and the ten largest clones take roughly 7.7%.

This TCR came from a woman between 18 and 30 years old in good health. The genes are TRBV10-1 and TRBJ2-3; no clear D. The sequenced material came from blood. The CDR3 protein is CASSLRRVGTDTQYF. CDR3 nucleotide sequence: TGCGCCAGCAGTTTAAGGAGAGTAGGCACAGATACGCAGTATTTT.